The 7 T cell receptor beta chains below all came from one sample that was sequenced in a study of long-term antiretroviral therapy in people with HIV. Survey level was the resolution at which the v3.0 immunoSEQ assay ran. Only in-frame clones appear in the TCRdb table, and some are missing; sequencing was by immunoSEQ multiplex PCR. The repertoire holds over 35,000 clones, with approximately 94% as singletons. The source was unsorted PBMCs, collected around 9.2 years after starting antiretroviral therapy. Receptor source: a man aged 25 to 45 with HIV.

J is TRBJ1-6 and V is TRBV6-6; D remains ambiguous. CDR1 and CDR2 from the germline V gene are MNHNY and SVGAGI (reference sequence). The V gene lost 0 bases and the J gene lost 10 bases, with 13 bases spanning the gap. This CDR3 comprises 15 residues. DNA for the CDR3: TGTGCCAGCAGTTACTCGAACGTCGGGAACTCACCCCTCCACTTT. As protein: CASSYSNVGNSPLHF.

The chain employs TRBV5-1 and TRBJ1-1; D unresolved. CDR1 and CDR2 (germline): SGHRS, YFSETQ. The CDR3 runs to 13 residues. V dropped 2 bases and J dropped 3 bases, with 8 bases sitting between them. CDR3 DNA: TGCGCCAGCAGCTTAGCCGGAGACACTGAAGCTTTCTTT. It is translated as CASSLAGDTEAFF.

The chain recombines TRBV9 with TRBJ2-2; 9 nucleotides match TRBD1. The J segment lost 1 base and the V segment lost 6 bases, leaving 10 bases of the junction unmatched. This CDR3 region has 17 residues. Germline CDR1 reads SGDLS; CDR2 reads YYNGEE. In DNA, the CDR3 is TGTGCCAGCAACGTTCGGAGGGACAGGGAGAACACCGGGGAGCTGTTTTTT. Protein product: CASNVRRDRENTGELFF.

The chain recombines TRBV13 with TRBJ2-7; the D gene could be TRBD1 or TRBD2 (6 bases each). This CDR3 has 18 amino acids. V lost 2 bases to trimming and J lost 2 bases, with 22 bases between them. Germline loops: CDR1 PRHDT, CDR2 FYEKMQ (reference sequence). The CDR3 DNA reads TGTGCCAGCAGCTTATCCCCCGGCCGAGGGGGGATCCCCTACGAGCAGTACTTC. Translating gives CASSLSPGRGGIPYEQYF.

V is TRBV6-1 and J is TRBJ2-5, with 7 bases matching TRBD1. The CDR3 contains 14 residues. Germline values: CDR1 MNHNS, CDR2 SASEGT. The trim removed 4 bases at V and 4 bases at J, leaving 6 bases unmatched. The CDR3 here is CASSANRGRETQYF. DNA of the CDR3: TGTGCCAGCAGTGCCAACAGGGGCCGAGAGACCCAGTACTTC.

The chain recombines TRBV6-1 with TRBJ1-1; no clear D. Trimming cost V 7 bases and J 5 bases, with 11 bases left between them. Germline values: CDR1 MNHNS, CDR2 SASEGT. CDR3 size: 12 residues. DNA for the CDR3: TGTGCCAGCACCCCCAGCCAGACTGAAGCTTTCTTT. This translates into CASTPSQTEAFF.

The rearrangement uses TRBV19 and TRBJ2-7, with a weak D call TRBD2 (5 bases). The germline V gene encodes CDR1 LNHDA and CDR2 SQIVND (reference sequence). This CDR3 spans 12 amino acids. Trimming pared 5 bases from V and 5 bases from J, leaving 10 bases between. DNA for the CDR3: TGTGCCAGTAGTGAGGGTTCGGACGAGCAGTACTTC. Its protein is CASSEGSDEQYF.